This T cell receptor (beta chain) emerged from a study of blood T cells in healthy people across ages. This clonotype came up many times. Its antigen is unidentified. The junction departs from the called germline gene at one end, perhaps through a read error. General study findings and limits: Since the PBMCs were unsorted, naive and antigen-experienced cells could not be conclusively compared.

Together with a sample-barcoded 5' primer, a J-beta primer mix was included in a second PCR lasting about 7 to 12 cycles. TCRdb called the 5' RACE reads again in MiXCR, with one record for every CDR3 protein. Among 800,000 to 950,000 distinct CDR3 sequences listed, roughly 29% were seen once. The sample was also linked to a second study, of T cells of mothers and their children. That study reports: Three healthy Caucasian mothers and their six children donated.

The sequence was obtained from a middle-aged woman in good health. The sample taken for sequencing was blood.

The CDR3 sequence is CASSLMGNTEAFF. Written as DNA, the CDR3 is TGTGCCAGCAGTTTAATGGGTAACACTGAAGCTTTCTTT. This chain links TRBV5-1 with TRBJ1-1; no reliable D call. Per germline, CDR1 SGHRS and CDR2 YFSETQ. The CDR3 runs to 13 residues.